The 14 T cell receptor beta chains below were found in one sample sequenced in a study of cytotoxic CD8 clonotypes in ibrutinib-treated CLL. TCRdb's table, derived via immunoSEQ multiplex PCR, lists solely in-frame clones and lacks some. There are around 310,000 clones in the sample; 80% occur only once, and approximately 7% lies in the top ten. Specimen: PBMCs, collected before ibrutinib treatment. Receptors originate from a human donor with chronic lymphocytic leukemia.

The J gene is TRBJ1-1, the V gene TRBV14; D gene ambiguous. V was clipped by 1 base and J by 5 bases, with 8 bases between them. CDR3 length: 13 amino acids. Germline V gene data show CDR1 as SGHDN and CDR2 as FVKESK. The CDR3 is CASSQVDGTEAFF. The CDR3 nucleotides are TGTGCCAGCAGCCAAGTTGATGGGACTGAAGCTTTCTTT.

V and J are TRBV2 and TRBJ2-7; no clear D. V lost 2 bases and J 4 bases, leaving 9 bases between the germline ends. Germline V CDR1 and CDR2: SNHLY, FYNNEI. The CDR3 sequence is 13 residues long. The CDR3 sequence is CASSEPFLYEQYF. CDR3 coding DNA: TGTGCCAGCAGTGAACCCTTTTTATACGAGCAGTACTTC.

The genes are TRBV9 and TRBJ2-2; 8 bases are shared with TRBD2. Trimming removed 0 bases from V and 5 bases from J; junction bases left unmatched: 3. Per germline, CDR1 SGDLS and CDR2 YYNGEE. CDR3 length: 15 residues. As DNA, the CDR3 is TGTGCCAGCAGCGTAGTAGCGGGAAGGACCGGGGAGCTGTTTTTT. Translation gives CASSVVAGRTGELFF.

This chain joins TRBV5-8 and TRBJ2-1; D unresolved. This CDR3 spans 10 amino acids. The V gene's germline CDR1 is SGHTS and CDR2 YDEGEE. The V end lost 2 bases, the J end lost 8 bases, and 2 bases lay between the germline ends. Here the CDR3 reads CASSFYEQFF. In DNA form, the CDR3 reads TGTGCCAGCAGCTTTTATGAGCAGTTCTTC.

The genes are TRBV5-1 and TRBJ2-5; TRBD2 agrees at 14 bases. V lost 4 bases to trimming and J lost 13 bases; unmatched junction nucleotides: 9. Germline assignment: CDR1 SGHRS and CDR2 YFSETQ. The CDR3 runs to 14 residues. CDR3: CASSPGTSGRDAYF. The CDR3 bases are TGCGCCAGCAGCCCTGGGACTAGCGGGAGAGACGCGTACTTC.

The sample holds one count of this clone. The rearrangement joins TRBV18 to TRBJ2-3; 7 bases map to TRBD2. V was clipped by 0 bases and J by 4 bases; unmatched bases: 7. The CDR3 consists of 16 residues. Germline CDR1 and CDR2: KGHSH and LQKENI. For the CDR3, the DNA is TGTGCCAGCTCACCACCGACCGGGAGGTTGTCAGATACGCAGTATTTT. Translating it yields CASSPPTGRLSDTQYF.

The chain recombines TRBV7-8 with TRBJ2-4; no firm D call. The germline V gene has CDR1 SGHVS and CDR2 FQNEAQ. V lost 4 bases to trimming and J lost 3 bases, with 16 bases between them. CDR3 length: 16 amino acids. Here the CDR3 DNA reads TGTGCCAGCAGCTCTGGGTCTTCAAGAGACAAAAACATTCAGTACTTC. Its translation: CASSSGSSRDKNIQYF.

The J gene is TRBJ2-3, the V gene TRBV11-1, with a weak D call TRBD2 (5 bases). Germline loops: CDR1 SGHAT, CDR2 FQDESV (reference sequence). V shed 3 bases and J shed 0 bases, with 16 bases lying between them. The CDR3 sequence is 17 residues long. CDR3 sequence: CASSFPKRNQSTDTQYF. For the CDR3, the DNA is TGTGCCAGCAGCTTCCCTAAGCGGAATCAGAGCACAGATACGCAGTATTTT.

This chain uses TRBV2 with TRBJ2-1; TRBD2 aligns across 11 bases. This CDR3 is 16 amino acids long. The germline CDR1 and CDR2 sequences are SNHLY and FYNNEI. The trim removed 10 bases at V and 4 bases at J, leaving 12 bases unmatched. This CDR3 reads CATEYYGTSGYNEQFF. The CDR3 DNA sequence: TGTGCCACCGAATATTACGGGACTAGCGGATACAATGAGCAGTTCTTC.

CDR3 protein: CASRSSGETQYF. CDR3 sequence (DNA): TGTGCCAGCAGAAGCTCAGGAGAGACCCAGTACTTC. This chain links TRBV28 with TRBJ2-5; D is unclear. Germline-derived CDR1 and CDR2 are MDHEN and SYDVKM. This CDR3 region has 12 residues. Trimming left V 6 bases short and J 4 bases short, with 9 bases between.

This clone showed up just a few times. This chain uses TRBV7-9 with TRBJ1-3, with TRBD1 matching 8 bases. The CDR3 contains 17 residues. V dropped 5 bases and J dropped 1; count of bases not matched to a gene: 10. Germline CDR1 is SEHNR and CDR2 is FQNEAQ (reference sequence). The DNA of the CDR3 is TGTGCCAGCAGCCCCCCAGGGGGCGCGGTGTCTGGAAACACCATATATTTT. This codes for CASSPPGGAVSGNTIYF.

There are a few counts of this clone. The CDR3, as DNA: TGTGCCAGTAGTATGGGGGCGGGAGGCCCTCGGGAGCAGTTCTTC. It translates to CASSMGAGGPREQFF. This chain connects TRBV19 to TRBJ2-1; 8 bases match TRBD2. CDR3 size: 15 residues. From germline, CDR1 is LNHDA and CDR2 SQIVND (reference sequence). The trim removed 3 bases at V and 10 bases at J, leaving 11 bases unmatched.

The CDR3 DNA reads as TGTGCCTGGAGTGTTGTCCGGTATGGCTACACCTTC. Amino acid sequence: CAWSVVRYGYTF. The chain carries TRBV30 and TRBJ1-2; D remains ambiguous. Germline CDR1 and CDR2: GTSNPN and SVGIG (reference sequence). Trimming shortened V by 0 bases and J by 5 bases, and 7 bases separated the two germline ends. This CDR3 contains 12 residues.

The rearrangement joins TRBV10-3 to TRBJ2-7, with D uncertain. Germline V gene sequence: CDR1 ENHRY, CDR2 SYGVKD. CDR3 length: 15 residues. V was pared by 2 bases and J by 4 bases, with 15 bases between. The DNA of the CDR3 is TGTGCCATCAGTGAGCGACGTCAACGAGGATACGAGCAGTACTTC. Translated, it gives CAISERRQRGYEQYF.